This T cell receptor beta chain appears in the sequencing data of a study of OX40 agonist ivuxolimab in advanced cancers. This CDR3 region has 14 residues. In germline, CDR1 is SEHNR, CDR2 FQNEAQ (reference sequence). Losses at the gene ends were 6 bases for V and 2 bases for J; bases not matched to a gene: 3. With autoimmune disease history or systemic immunosuppression, patients were excluded. Sequencing was performed with immunoSEQ multiplex PCR; in TCRdb, only in-frame clones are kept and a portion is missing. The profile covers tens of thousands of clones, with 91% appearing a single time and 3% to 4.5% taken by the ten largest.

This rearrangement joins TRBV7-9 to TRBJ2-7, with 11 bases matching TRBD2. The clonotype comes from an adult with an advanced solid tumor such as melanoma, head and neck, liver or kidney cancer. The starting material was CD4+ or CD8+ T cells sorted from blood, obtained in a trial of the OX40 agonist ivuxolimab. As DNA, the CDR3 is TGTGCCAGCAGTTCGGGACTAGCGGCCTACGAGCAGTACTTC. This gives the protein CASSSGLAAYEQYF.